What follows are 17 T cell receptor beta chains derived from one specimen sequenced in a study of CD8 T cells in ankylosing spondylitis (dated by TCRdb to about 2017). Receptor libraries were prepared by 5' RACE. The data were produced on an Illumina HiSeq 2500. In-frame beta chains were kept once TCRdb had trimmed the public reads at Q25 with fastp and called clones with MiXCR. Entries are consolidated by CDR3 protein sequence, retaining the most common genes and DNA. The sample table contains around 300,000 distinct CDR3 sequences; only one count was recorded for approximately 10% of them. The ten largest clonotypes hold about 10% of the sample. What was sequenced was blood, either unsorted or a sorted T cell fraction (not recorded which). Source of these receptors: a female donor with ankylosing spondylitis or in good health (not recorded which).

This clonotype occurred many times. The genes are TRBV3-1 and TRBJ1-2; D perhaps matches TRBD1 (6 bases). V was pared by 4 bases and J by 6 bases, with 9 bases between. The CDR3 spans 12 residues. Germline-derived CDR1 and CDR2 are LGHDT and YNNKEL (reference sequence). The CDR3 nucleotides are TGTGCCAGCAGCCTACAGGGTCATGGCTACACCTTC. This gives the protein CASSLQGHGYTF. Looking up the rest from reference TRBV3-1 and TRBJ1-2 gives the full variable domain: DTAVSQTPKYLVTQMGNDKSIKCEQNLGHDTMYWYKQDSKKFLKIMFSYNNKELIINETVPNRFSPKSPDKAHLNLHINSLELGDSAVYFCASSLQGHGYTFGSGTRLTVV.

This clonotype was counted many times. CDR3 nucleotide sequence: TGTGCCATCAGTGATATAAGGGGCGCTGGGAACACTGAAGCTTTCTTT. Protein sequence: CAISDIRGAGNTEAFF. V and J are TRBV10-3 and TRBJ1-1, with D possibly matching TRBD1 (5 bases). The CDR3 is made up of 16 amino acids. V was clipped by 3 bases and J by 1 base, with 15 bases between them. CDR1 ENHRY and CDR2 SYGVKD come from the germline V gene.

This clonotype was seen a few times. The chain is built from TRBV20-1 and TRBJ2-7; 8 positions agree with TRBD1. V lost 6 bases to trimming and J lost 1 base; unmatched junction nucleotides: 8. The CDR3 contains 14 residues. Germline-derived CDR1 and CDR2 are DFQATT and SNEGSKA (reference sequence). The CDR3 loop is CSADLYRGSYEQYF. The CDR3 DNA reads as TGCAGTGCCGACCTATACAGGGGGTCCTACGAGCAGTACTTC.

This clonotype has only a few counts. Here the CDR3 DNA reads TGTGCCAGCAGCCAGGCGGCCGGGGCGGACCAGCCCCAGCATTTT. Its translation: CASSQAAGADQPQHF. The rearrangement uses TRBV3-1 and TRBJ1-5; D is possibly TRBD1 (5 bases). The CDR3 totals 15 residues. Germline CDR1 is LGHDT and CDR2 is YNNKEL (reference sequence). The ends were cut back, 3 bases at V and 7 bases at J, with 16 bases in the middle.

As for this clonotype: A read error may be the cause here, since a much bigger clone is one base away. The V call is TRBV5-1, the J call TRBJ2-1, with D perhaps TRBD2 (6 bases). The CDR3 runs 16 residues. V lost 0 bases and J lost 0, with 10 bases in between. CDR1 and CDR2 from the germline V gene are SGHRS and YFSETQ. The chain's CDR3 is CASSLDVGSSYNEQFF. CDR3 in DNA: TGCGCCAGCAGCTTGGACGTCGGGAGCTCCTACAATGAGCAGTTCTTC. Together with reference TRBV5-1 and TRBJ2-1, the CDR3 gives the full variable domain: KAGVTQTPRYLIKTRGQQVTLSCSPISGHRSVSWYQQTPGQGLQFLFEYFSETQRNKGNFPGRFSGRQFSNSRSEMNVSTLELGDSALYLCASSLDVGSSYNEQFFGPGTRLTVL.

This chain uses TRBV5-1 with TRBJ2-1; D remains ambiguous. The CDR3 has 11 residues. V was shortened by 6 bases and J by 9 bases, with 10 bases between the two germline ends. Per the germline V gene, CDR1 is SGHRS and CDR2 is YFSETQ. The CDR3 protein is CASTRSGEQFF. In DNA form, the CDR3 reads TGCGCCAGCACCCGATCCGGTGAGCAGTTCTTC.

As concerns this clonotype: One end of the junction fails to match germline, which may point to a read error. The genes are TRBV7-7 and TRBJ2-2; 8 bases agree with TRBD1. The CDR3 covers 16 residues. Per the germline V gene, CDR1 is SSHAT and CDR2 is FNYEAQ (reference sequence). CDR3 nucleotides: TGTGCTAGCAGCCCCGACAGGGGCTGGAACACCGGGGAGCTGTTTTTT. It codes for CASSPDRGWNTGELFF.

This clonotype has a handful of counts. The chain has TRBV28 and TRBJ1-1; 10 bases align to TRBD1. Germline-derived CDR1 and CDR2 are MDHEN and SYDVKM. After removal of 5 bases from V and 8 bases from J, the junction contained 11 bases not matched to a gene. The CDR3 contains 15 residues. CDR3 sequence: CASSPPGTGVPEAFF. CDR3 bases: TGTGCCAGCAGTCCACCTGGGACAGGGGTTCCCGAAGCTTTCTTT. The variable domain in full, completed from reference TRBV28 and TRBJ1-1, reads DVKVTQSSRYLVKRTGEKVFLECVQDMDHENMFWYRQDPGLGLRLIYFSYDVKMKEKGDIPEGYSVSREKKERFSLILESASTNQTSMYLCASSPPGTGVPEAFFGQGTRLTVV.

This clonotype has ten or more counts. The chain couples TRBV20-1 to TRBJ2-7; no reliable D call. Trimming pared 6 bases from V and 7 bases from J, leaving 13 bases between. Per the germline V gene, CDR1 is DFQATT and CDR2 is SNEGSKA (reference sequence). The CDR3 extends over 11 amino acids. Here the CDR3 reads CSARWLSEQYF. In DNA, the CDR3 is TGCAGTGCCAGGTGGCTCTCGGAGCAGTACTTC.

There are many counts of this clonotype. The V call is TRBV3-1, the J call TRBJ2-1; TRBD2 matches 12 bases. The CDR3 is 17 amino acids. CDR1 and CDR2 from the germline V gene are LGHDT and YNNKEL (reference sequence). V dropped 0 bases and J dropped 6; count of bases not matched to a gene: 6. The CDR3 nucleotides read TGTGCCAGCAGCCAAGATCTGGTACTAGCGGGAGGCAATGAGCAGTTCTTC. The encoded protein is CASSQDLVLAGGNEQFF.

This clonotype was observed many times. The rearrangement links TRBV5-1 to TRBJ2-6; D is undetermined. V lost 2 bases, J lost 0 bases, and 9 bases lay in between. CDR3 length: 16 residues. From germline, CDR1 is SGHRS and CDR2 YFSETQ. For the CDR3, the DNA is TGCGCCAGCAGCTTAGGCCCCGGCTCTGGGGCCAACGTCCTGACTTTC. Its protein product is CASSLGPGSGANVLTF.

There are many counts of this clonotype. This chain's CDR3 is CAISGQNNEQFF. DNA for the CDR3: TGTGCCATCAGTGGACAGAACAATGAGCAGTTCTTC. The chain uses TRBV10-3 and TRBJ2-1; the D gene is possibly TRBD1 (5 bases). Germline V gene data show CDR1 as ENHRY and CDR2 as SYGVKD. This CDR3 contains 12 residues. V was pared by 4 bases and J by 5 bases, with 6 bases between.

The chain carries TRBV11-2 and TRBJ2-7, with TRBD2 identical over 12 bases. The CDR3 is 18 residues long. V trimming: 4 bases; J trimming: 5 bases; junction bases outside the gene matches: 15. Germline assignment: CDR1 SGHAT and CDR2 FQNNGV. The CDR3 DNA reads TGTGCCAGCAGCTCCTTAAGGTTGACTAGCGGGAGAGAAGACGAGCAGTACTTC. Protein: CASSSLRLTSGREDEQYF.

This clonotype was counted a few times. The V gene is TRBV5-1, the J gene TRBJ2-3, with D uncertain. This CDR3 has 17 residues. V lost 0 bases, J lost 2 bases, and 16 bases lay in between. Germline V gene sequence: CDR1 SGHRS, CDR2 YFSETQ. The CDR3 loop reads CASSLAGLEVFTDTQYF. The CDR3 region has the DNA TGCGCCAGCAGCTTGGCCGGCTTAGAGGTCTTCACAGATACGCAGTATTTT.

The V gene is TRBV7-9, the J gene TRBJ1-5, with D unresolved. V lost 8 bases and J 5 bases, leaving 13 bases between the germline ends. Germline V CDR1 and CDR2: SEHNR, FQNEAQ (reference sequence). CDR3 length equals 13 residues. The CDR3 loop reads CASGLGRDQPQHF. The DNA of the CDR3 is TGTGCCAGCGGCCTAGGTCGGGATCAGCCCCAGCATTTT.

In its sample, this clonotype was seen many times. This chain joins TRBV5-1 and TRBJ2-7; D is ambiguous. This CDR3 comprises 14 residues. CDR1 and CDR2 from the germline V gene are SGHRS and YFSETQ. Trimming shortened V by 0 bases and J by 1 base, and 8 bases separated the two germline ends. The CDR3 coding sequence is TGCGCCAGCAGCTTGGTGGCAGGATCCTACGAGCAGTACTTC. This gives the protein CASSLVAGSYEQYF.

The chain combines TRBV7-6 with TRBJ2-7; possibly TRBD2 for D (6 bases). Per the germline V gene, CDR1 is SGHVS and CDR2 is FNYEAQ. CDR3 length equals 14 residues. V gave up 5 bases and J gave up 2 bases, with 13 bases separating them. The CDR3 loop reads CASSPTGTPYEQYF. The CDR3 DNA sequence: TGTGCCAGCAGCCCAACCGGGACTCCCTACGAGCAGTACTTC.